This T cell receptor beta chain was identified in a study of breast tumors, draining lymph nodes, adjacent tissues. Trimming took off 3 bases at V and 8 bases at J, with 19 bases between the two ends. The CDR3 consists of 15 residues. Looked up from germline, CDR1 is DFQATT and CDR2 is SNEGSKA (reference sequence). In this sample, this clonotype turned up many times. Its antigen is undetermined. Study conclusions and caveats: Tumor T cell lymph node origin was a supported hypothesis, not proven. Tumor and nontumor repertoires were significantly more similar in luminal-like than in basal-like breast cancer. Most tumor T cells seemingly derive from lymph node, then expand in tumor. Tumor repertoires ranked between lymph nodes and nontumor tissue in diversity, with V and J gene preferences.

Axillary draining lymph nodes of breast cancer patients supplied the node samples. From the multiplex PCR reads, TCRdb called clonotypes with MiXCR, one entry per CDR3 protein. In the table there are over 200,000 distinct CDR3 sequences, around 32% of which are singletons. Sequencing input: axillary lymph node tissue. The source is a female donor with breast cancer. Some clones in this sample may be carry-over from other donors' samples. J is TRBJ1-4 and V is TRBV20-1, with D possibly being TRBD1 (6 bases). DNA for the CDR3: TGCAGTGCTAGCCACCGGGGGGGGGCTCACGAAAAACTGTTTTTT. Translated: CSASHRGGAHEKLFF.